This T cell receptor (beta chain) originates from a study of blood T cell dynamics during melanoma immunotherapy. Profiling relied on immunoSEQ multiplex PCR, and the TCRdb table lists in-frame clones only, not all of them. The data hold roughly 30,000 clones, with approximately 80% observed a single time. This CDR3 is built from 14 residues. Germline CDR1 is SGHVS and CDR2 is FQNEAQ. Trimming shortened V by 5 bases and J by 2 bases, and 9 bases separated the two germline ends. Time point reported: week 3, after first cycle of checkpoint inhibitor. Sampling occurred pretreatment (T0) and at week 3 (W3), after cycle one of checkpoint blockade.

The V call is TRBV7-8, the J call TRBJ2-2, with D possibly TRBD2 on 5 matching bases. The TCR comes from a human donor with melanoma. The sequencing used blood, collected from a patient treated with checkpoint blockade. CDR3 sequence: CASSPGINTGELFF. CDR3 DNA: TGTGCCAGCAGCCCGGGAATTAACACCGGGGAGCTGTTTTTT.